These 18 T cell receptor beta chains came from one sample sequenced in a study of cytomegalovirus exposure and HLA in healthy donors. This PCR relied on a set of 60 Vbeta primers and 13 Jbeta primers. Clones were read by immunoSEQ multiplex PCR, and TCRdb kept only the in-frame ones, dropping some. The data hold about 69,000 clones, with just over 65% observed a single time. Sequenced input: PBMCs. Every receptor here comes from a woman younger than 45 in good health and CMV-seronegative.

This clone was seen a few times. This chain joins TRBV29-1 and TRBJ1-1, with D unclear. CDR3 length: 13 amino acids. CDR1 is SQVTM, CDR2 ANQGSEA, per germline. Trimming left V 4 bases short and J 1 base short, with 10 bases between. The CDR3 is CSVAREKNTEAFF. CDR3 nucleotide sequence: TGCAGCGTTGCACGGGAAAAGAACACTGAAGCTTTCTTT.

V gene TRBV7-8 combines with J gene TRBJ1-2, with TRBD1 matching 9 bases. Germline V gene data show CDR1 as SGHVS and CDR2 as FQNEAQ. The junction had 9 bases not matched to a gene; V was cut back by 3 bases and J by 7 bases. The CDR3 is made up of 15 amino acids. CDR3 nucleotide sequence: TGTGCCAGCAGCTTGGGATCACAGGGGGCAGGTGGCTACACCTTC. It translates to CASSLGSQGAGGYTF. Combining the CDR3 with reference TRBV7-8 and TRBJ1-2 gives the whole variable domain GAGVSQSPRYKVAKRGQDVALRCDPISGHVSLFWYQQALGQGPEFLTYFQNEAQLDKSGLPSDRFFAERPEGSVSTLKIQRTQQEDSAVYLCASSLGSQGAGGYTFGSGTRLTVV.

The chain has TRBV2 and TRBJ1-3; maybe TRBD1 (6 bases). Germline CDR1 reads SNHLY; CDR2 reads FYNNEI. Deletions cut 5 bases from V and 2 bases from J, with 19 bases between. The CDR3 length is 17 residues. The DNA for the CDR3 is TGTGCCAGCAGTATCGCTCCGACAGGACGCACTGGAAACACCATATATTTT. Translating it yields CASSIAPTGRTGNTIYF.

The chain links TRBV9 to TRBJ1-1; the D gene is possibly TRBD1 (5 bases). The V end was cut by 4 bases, the J end by 4 bases, with 14 bases between. Germline assignment: CDR1 SGDLS and CDR2 YYNGEE. This CDR3 is 14 amino acids long. The CDR3, as DNA: TGTGCCAGCAGCCCGTGGGGGGGTTCCACTGAAGCTTTCTTT. Its protein product is CASSPWGGSTEAFF.

The J gene is TRBJ1-1, the V gene TRBV20-1; D call uncertain. The V end was cut by 7 bases, the J end by 0 bases, with 6 bases between. The germline CDR1 and CDR2 sequences are DFQATT and SNEGSKA (reference sequence). The CDR3 covers 11 residues. CDR3 in DNA: TGCAGTGTCCCCTTGAACACTGAAGCTTTCTTT. Amino acids: CSVPLNTEAFF.

This clone was detected a few times. V and J are TRBV2 and TRBJ1-4; TRBD1 matches at 7 bases. The trim removed 3 bases at V and 0 bases at J, leaving 7 bases unmatched. Germline CDR1 is SNHLY and CDR2 is FYNNEI. The CDR3 is 17 residues long. The CDR3 reads CASSEGQFLATNEKLFF. CDR3 bases: TGTGCCAGCAGTGAGGGACAGTTCCTTGCAACTAATGAAAAACTGTTTTTT.

The V call is TRBV29-1, the J call TRBJ2-1; 7 bases map to TRBD2. V shed 7 bases, J shed 2 bases, and the junction held 5 bases outside the gene matches. The CDR3 has 13 residues. Germline loops: CDR1 SQVTM, CDR2 ANQGSEA. The CDR3 region has the DNA TGCAGCGGCCGGGGGGACCCCTACAATGAGCAGTTCTTC. This codes for CSGRGDPYNEQFF.

V and J are TRBV7-9 and TRBJ2-1; D is undetermined. Trimming removed 2 bases at V and 5 bases at J, with 7 bases between. Germline CDR1 SEHNR, CDR2 FQNEAQ (reference sequence). This CDR3 is 13 amino acids long. CDR3 nucleotide sequence: TGTGCCAGCAGCTTACCCCATGACAATGAGCAGTTCTTC. Translating it yields CASSLPHDNEQFF.

This clone was picked up a small number of times. Different DNA sequences within this sample yield the same CDR3. The chain employs TRBV28 and TRBJ1-1; D is uncertain. CDR1 MDHEN and CDR2 SYDVKM come from the germline V gene. The CDR3 extends over 15 amino acids. The V gene lost 2 bases and the J gene lost 0 bases, with 10 bases spanning the gap. In DNA form, the CDR3 reads TGTGCCAGCAGTTTACGGACTGAGATGAACACTGAAGCTTTCTTT. It is translated as CASSLRTEMNTEAFF.

In its sample, this clone was seen a few times. The rearrangement uses TRBV7-6 and TRBJ2-7; tentatively, D is TRBD2 (6 bases). CDR1 SGHVS and CDR2 FNYEAQ come from the germline V gene. The CDR3 spans 15 residues. V shed 1 base and J shed 1 base, with 11 bases lying between them. The CDR3 region is CASSLEEGISYEQYF. The CDR3 DNA reads TGTGCCAGCAGCTTAGAGGAGGGGATATCCTACGAGCAGTACTTC.

The chain combines TRBV4-1 with TRBJ2-3; weak D call: TRBD2 (6 bases). CDR1 is MGHRA and CDR2 is YSYEKL in the germline V gene. This CDR3 is 15 amino acids long. V lost 1 base and J 3 bases, leaving 11 bases between the germline ends. Here the CDR3 reads CASSQVGGTTDTQYF. The CDR3 DNA follows: TGCGCCAGCAGCCAAGTTGGGGGGACTACAGATACGCAGTATTTT.

This clone was found a few times. The chain carries TRBV18 and TRBJ1-1, with D perhaps matching TRBD1 (5 bases). V was cut by 3 bases and J by 1 base, with 18 bases left in between. In germline, CDR1 is KGHSH, CDR2 LQKENI. The CDR3 totals 17 residues. CDR3 bases: TGTGCCAGCTCACCCCTCGGGGGGAGCACCTCGAACACTGAAGCTTTCTTT. Its translation: CASSPLGGSTSNTEAFF.

The rearrangement links TRBV30 to TRBJ2-1; no clear D gene. CDR1 and CDR2 (germline): GTSNPN, SVGIG (reference sequence). The CDR3 has 12 amino acids. Trimming cost V 3 bases and J 4 bases, with 7 bases left between them. DNA of the CDR3: TGTGCCTGGAGCGGTGGTTACAATGAGCAGTTCTTC. It yields the protein CAWSGGYNEQFF.

This chain connects TRBV29-1 to TRBJ1-2; 7 bases are a match to TRBD1. This CDR3 spans 16 amino acids. In germline, CDR1 is SQVTM, CDR2 ANQGSEA. Trimming removed 7 bases from V and 1 base from J; junction bases left unmatched: 15. The DNA for the CDR3 is TGCAGCGCTGGGCGGGACAGAAACCCCTTTAACTATGGCTACACCTTC. Encoded protein: CSAGRDRNPFNYGYTF.

The chain uses TRBV13 and TRBJ1-2; D is possibly TRBD1 (6 bases). V lost 3 bases and J 8 bases, leaving 19 bases between the germline ends. There are 15 residues in the CDR3. Looked up from germline, CDR1 is PRHDT and CDR2 is FYEKMQ (reference sequence). The DNA of the CDR3 is TGTGCCAGCAGCTTCGGAGACACAGGGCTGTGGGGCTACACCTTC. Translation gives CASSFGDTGLWGYTF.

In its sample, this clone was seen a few times. V is TRBV6-1 and J is TRBJ1-6; D is unresolved. This CDR3 comprises 16 residues. CDR1 is MNHNS, CDR2 SASEGT, per germline. Trimming cost V 2 bases and J 0 bases, with 8 bases left between them. DNA of the CDR3: TGTGCCAGCAGTGAACCCCAGCGCTCCTATAATTCACCCCTCCACTTT. Translation: CASSEPQRSYNSPLHF.

This rearrangement joins TRBV30 to TRBJ1-2; possibly TRBD1 for D (5 bases). The CDR3 is made up of 14 amino acids. Trimming removed 8 bases from V and 4 bases from J, with 20 bases in between. Germline V CDR1 and CDR2: GTSNPN, SVGIG (reference sequence). The CDR3 DNA reads TGTGCCCTGTCAATGACAGCCTTCGTCTATGGCTACACCTTC. As protein: CALSMTAFVYGYTF.

The chain recombines TRBV29-1 with TRBJ2-1; the match to TRBD2 covers 11 bases. The CDR3 is 16 amino acids. V shed 2 bases, J shed 5 bases, and the junction held 8 bases outside the gene matches. Per germline, CDR1 SQVTM and CDR2 ANQGSEA. CDR3 protein: CSVETASGGLHNEQFF. The CDR3 DNA sequence: TGCAGCGTTGAAACGGCTAGCGGGGGGCTCCACAATGAGCAGTTCTTC.